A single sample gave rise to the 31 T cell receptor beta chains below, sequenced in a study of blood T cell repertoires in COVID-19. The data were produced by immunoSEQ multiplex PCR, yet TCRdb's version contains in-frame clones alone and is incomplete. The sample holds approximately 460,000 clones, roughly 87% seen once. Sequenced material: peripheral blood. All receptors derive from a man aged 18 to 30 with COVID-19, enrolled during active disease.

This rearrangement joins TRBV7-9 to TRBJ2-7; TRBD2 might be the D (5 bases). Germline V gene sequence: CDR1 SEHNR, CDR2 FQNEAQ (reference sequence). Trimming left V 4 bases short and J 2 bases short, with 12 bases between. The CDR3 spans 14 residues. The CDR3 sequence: CASSSPGLAYEQYF. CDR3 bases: TGTGCCAGCAGCTCCCCGGGGTTGGCCTACGAGCAGTACTTC.

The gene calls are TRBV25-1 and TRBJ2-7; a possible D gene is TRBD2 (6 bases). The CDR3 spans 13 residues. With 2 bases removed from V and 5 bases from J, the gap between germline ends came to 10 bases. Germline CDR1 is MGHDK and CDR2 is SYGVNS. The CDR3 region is CASSEVGGNEQYF. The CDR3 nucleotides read TGTGCCAGCAGTGAAGTCGGAGGGAACGAGCAGTACTTC.

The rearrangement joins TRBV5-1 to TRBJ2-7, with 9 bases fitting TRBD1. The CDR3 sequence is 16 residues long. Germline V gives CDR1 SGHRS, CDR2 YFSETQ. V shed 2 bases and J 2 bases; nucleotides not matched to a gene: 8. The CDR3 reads CASSLGPGQGTYEQYF. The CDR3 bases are TGCGCCAGCAGCTTAGGACCGGGACAGGGCACCTACGAGCAGTACTTC.

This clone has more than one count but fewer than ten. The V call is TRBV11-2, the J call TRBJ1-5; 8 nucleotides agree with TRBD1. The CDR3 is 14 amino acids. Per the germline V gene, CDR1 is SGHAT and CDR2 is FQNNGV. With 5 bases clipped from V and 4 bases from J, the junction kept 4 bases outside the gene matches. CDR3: CASSPTGANQPQHF. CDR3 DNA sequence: TGTGCCAGCAGCCCGACAGGGGCGAATCAGCCCCAGCATTTT.

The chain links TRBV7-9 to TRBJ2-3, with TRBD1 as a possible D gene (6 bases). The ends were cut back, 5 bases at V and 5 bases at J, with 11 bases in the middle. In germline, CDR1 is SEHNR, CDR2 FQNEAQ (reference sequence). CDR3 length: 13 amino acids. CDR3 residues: CASSLKQGDTQYF. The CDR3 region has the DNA TGTGCCAGCAGCCTCAAACAGGGAGATACGCAGTATTTT.

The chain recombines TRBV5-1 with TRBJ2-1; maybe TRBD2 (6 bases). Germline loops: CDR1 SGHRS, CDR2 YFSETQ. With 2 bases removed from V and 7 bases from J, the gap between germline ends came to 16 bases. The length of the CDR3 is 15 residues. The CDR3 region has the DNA TGCGCCAGCAGCTTAGGAAGGGGCGGGAAAAATGAGCAGTTCTTC. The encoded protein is CASSLGRGGKNEQFF.

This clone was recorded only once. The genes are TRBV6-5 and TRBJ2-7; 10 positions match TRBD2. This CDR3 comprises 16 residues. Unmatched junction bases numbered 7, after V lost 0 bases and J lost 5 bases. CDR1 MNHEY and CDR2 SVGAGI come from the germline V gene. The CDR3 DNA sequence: TGTGCCAGCAGTTACTCGGGGACTAGCGTATACAACGAGCAGTACTTC. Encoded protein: CASSYSGTSVYNEQYF.

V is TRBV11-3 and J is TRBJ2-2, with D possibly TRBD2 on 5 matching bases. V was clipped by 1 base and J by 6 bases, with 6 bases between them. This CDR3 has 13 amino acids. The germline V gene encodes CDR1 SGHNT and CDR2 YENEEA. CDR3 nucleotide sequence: TGTGCCAGCAGCTTAGGGCGGGCCGGGGAGCTGTTTTTT. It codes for CASSLGRAGELFF.

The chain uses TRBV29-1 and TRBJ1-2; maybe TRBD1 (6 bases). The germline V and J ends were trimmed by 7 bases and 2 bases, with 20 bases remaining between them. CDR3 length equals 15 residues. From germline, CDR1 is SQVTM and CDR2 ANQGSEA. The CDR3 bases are TGCAGCGCCGGCCGACGGGACATCGGAAACTATGGCTACACCTTC. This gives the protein CSAGRRDIGNYGYTF.

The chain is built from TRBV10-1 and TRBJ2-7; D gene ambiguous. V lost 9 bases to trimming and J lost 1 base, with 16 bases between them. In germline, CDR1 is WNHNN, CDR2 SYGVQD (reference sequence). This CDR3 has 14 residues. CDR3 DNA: TGCGCCAGTGGCTCAGGTTACAGTTCCTACGAGCAGTACTTC. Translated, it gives CASGSGYSSYEQYF.

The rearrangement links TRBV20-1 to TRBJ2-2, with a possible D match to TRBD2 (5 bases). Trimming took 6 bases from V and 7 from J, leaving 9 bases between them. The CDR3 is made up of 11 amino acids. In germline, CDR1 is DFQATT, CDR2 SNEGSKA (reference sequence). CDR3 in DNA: TGCAGTGCCCTAGCCGTCGGGGAGCTGTTTTTT. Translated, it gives CSALAVGELFF.

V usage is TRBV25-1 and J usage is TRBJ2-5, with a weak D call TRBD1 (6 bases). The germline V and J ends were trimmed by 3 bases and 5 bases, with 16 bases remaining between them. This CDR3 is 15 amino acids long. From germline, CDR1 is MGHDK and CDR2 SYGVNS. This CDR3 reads CASSDPTGPRETQYF. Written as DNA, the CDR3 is TGTGCCAGCAGTGACCCCACAGGGCCCAGGGAGACCCAGTACTTC. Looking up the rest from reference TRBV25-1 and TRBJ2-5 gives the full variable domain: EADIYQTPRYLVIGTGKKITLECSQTMGHDKMYWYQQDPGMELHLIHYSYGVNSTEKGDLSSESTVSRIRTEHFPLTLESARPSHTSQYLCASSDPTGPRETQYFGPGTRLLVL.

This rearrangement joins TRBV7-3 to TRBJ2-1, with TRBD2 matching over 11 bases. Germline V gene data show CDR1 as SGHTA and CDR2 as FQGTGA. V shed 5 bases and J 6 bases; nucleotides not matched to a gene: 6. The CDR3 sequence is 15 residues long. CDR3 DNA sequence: TGTGCCAGCAGCCCCACTAGCGGGAGACCCAATGAGCAGTTCTTC. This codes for CASSPTSGRPNEQFF.

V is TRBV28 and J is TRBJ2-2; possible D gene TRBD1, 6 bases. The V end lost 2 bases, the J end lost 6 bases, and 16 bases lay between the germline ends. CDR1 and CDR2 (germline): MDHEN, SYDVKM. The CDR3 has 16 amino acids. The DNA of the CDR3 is TGTGCCAGCAGTTTACCCGTGACAGGTGGCCCCGGGGAGCTGTTTTTT. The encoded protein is CASSLPVTGGPGELFF.

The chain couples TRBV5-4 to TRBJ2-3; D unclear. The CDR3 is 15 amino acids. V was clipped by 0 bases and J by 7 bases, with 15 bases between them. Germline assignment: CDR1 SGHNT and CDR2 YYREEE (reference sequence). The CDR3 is CASSLDAYFSNTQYF. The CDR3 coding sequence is TGTGCCAGCAGCTTGGATGCTTACTTCTCAAATACGCAGTATTTT.

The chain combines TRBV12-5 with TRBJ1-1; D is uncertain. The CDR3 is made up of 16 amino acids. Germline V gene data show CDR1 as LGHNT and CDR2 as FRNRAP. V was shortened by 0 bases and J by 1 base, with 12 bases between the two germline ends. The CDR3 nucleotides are TGTGCTAGTGGTTTGGTACTTGGACGGGGGAACACTGAAGCTTTCTTT. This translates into CASGLVLGRGNTEAFF.

CDR3 residues: CASSRSLSTDTQYF. CDR3 in DNA: TGTGCCAGCAGCAGGAGCCTTAGCACAGATACGCAGTATTTT. The rearrangement links TRBV5-5 to TRBJ2-3, with D unclear. Germline CDR1 and CDR2: SGHKS and YYEKEE (reference sequence). The V gene lost 4 bases and the J gene lost 0 bases, with 9 bases spanning the gap. The CDR3 has 14 residues.

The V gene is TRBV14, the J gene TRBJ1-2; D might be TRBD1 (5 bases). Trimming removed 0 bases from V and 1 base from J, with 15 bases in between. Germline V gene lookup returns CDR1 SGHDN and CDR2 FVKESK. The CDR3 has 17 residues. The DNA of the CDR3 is TGTGCCAGCAGCCAAGATACAGGAGACGTCCTTAACTATGGCTACACCTTC. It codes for CASSQDTGDVLNYGYTF.

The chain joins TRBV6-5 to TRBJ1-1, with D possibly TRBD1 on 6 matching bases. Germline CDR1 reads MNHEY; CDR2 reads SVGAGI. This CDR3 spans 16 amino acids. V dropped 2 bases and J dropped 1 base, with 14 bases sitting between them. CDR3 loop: CASSYVMGAGNTEAFF. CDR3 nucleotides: TGTGCCAGCAGTTACGTTATGGGGGCCGGGAACACTGAAGCTTTCTTT.

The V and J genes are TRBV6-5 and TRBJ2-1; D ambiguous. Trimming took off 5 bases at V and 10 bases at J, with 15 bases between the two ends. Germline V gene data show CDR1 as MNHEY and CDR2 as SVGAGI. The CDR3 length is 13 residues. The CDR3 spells CASSILRAEEQFF. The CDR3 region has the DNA TGTGCCAGCAGTATTCTACGCGCGGAGGAGCAGTTCTTC.

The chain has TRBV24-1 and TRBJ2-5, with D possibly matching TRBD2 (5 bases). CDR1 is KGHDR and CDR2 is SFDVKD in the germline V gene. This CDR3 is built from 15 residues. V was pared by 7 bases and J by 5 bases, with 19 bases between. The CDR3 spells CATRGLSAVLETQYF. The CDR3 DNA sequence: TGTGCCACCAGAGGGCTTAGCGCGGTTTTGGAGACCCAGTACTTC.

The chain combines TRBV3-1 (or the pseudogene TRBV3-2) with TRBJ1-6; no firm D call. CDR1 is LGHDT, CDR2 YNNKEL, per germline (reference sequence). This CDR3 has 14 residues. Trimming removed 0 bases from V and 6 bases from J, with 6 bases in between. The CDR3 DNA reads TGTGCCAGCAGCCAAGATTACACTAATTCACCCCTCCACTTT. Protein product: CASSQDYTNSPLHF.

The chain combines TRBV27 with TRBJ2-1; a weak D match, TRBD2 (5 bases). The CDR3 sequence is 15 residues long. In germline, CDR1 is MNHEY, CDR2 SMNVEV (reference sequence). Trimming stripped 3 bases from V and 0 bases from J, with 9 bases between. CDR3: CASSLEASSYNEQFF. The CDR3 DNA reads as TGTGCCAGCAGTTTGGAGGCTAGCTCCTACAATGAGCAGTTCTTC.

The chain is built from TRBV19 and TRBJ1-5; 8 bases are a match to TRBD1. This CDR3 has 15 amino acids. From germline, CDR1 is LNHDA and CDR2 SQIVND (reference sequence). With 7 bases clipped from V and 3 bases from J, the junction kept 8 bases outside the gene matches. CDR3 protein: CASTMGQAFNQPQHF. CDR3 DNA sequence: TGTGCCAGTACCATGGGACAGGCTTTCAATCAGCCCCAGCATTTT.

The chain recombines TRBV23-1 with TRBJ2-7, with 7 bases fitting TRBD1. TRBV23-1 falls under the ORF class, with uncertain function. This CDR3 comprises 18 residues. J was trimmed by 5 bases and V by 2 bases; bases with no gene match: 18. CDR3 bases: TGCGCCAGCAGTCAAAGCCGACCCGGGACCGACAGGGTCAACGAGCAGTACTTC. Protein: CASSQSRPGTDRVNEQYF.

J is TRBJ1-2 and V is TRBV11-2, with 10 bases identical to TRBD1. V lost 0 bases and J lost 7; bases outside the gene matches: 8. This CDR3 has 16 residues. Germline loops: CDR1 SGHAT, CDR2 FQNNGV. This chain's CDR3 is CASSLDRTGTGVGYTF. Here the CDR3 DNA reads TGTGCCAGCAGCTTAGATCGCACCGGGACAGGGGTTGGCTACACCTTC. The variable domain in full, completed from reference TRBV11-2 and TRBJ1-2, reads EAGVAQSPRYKIIEKRQSVAFWCNPISGHATLYWYQQILGQGPKLLIQFQNNGVVDDSQLPKDRFSAERLKGVDSTLKIQPAKLEDSAVYLCASSLDRTGTGVGYTFGSGTRLTVV.

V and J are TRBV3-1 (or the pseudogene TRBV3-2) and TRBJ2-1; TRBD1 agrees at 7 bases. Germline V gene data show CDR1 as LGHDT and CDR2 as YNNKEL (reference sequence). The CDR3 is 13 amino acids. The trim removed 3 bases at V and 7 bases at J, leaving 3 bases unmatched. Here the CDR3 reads CASSQTGINEQFF. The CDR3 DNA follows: TGTGCCAGCAGCCAGACAGGGATAAATGAGCAGTTCTTC.

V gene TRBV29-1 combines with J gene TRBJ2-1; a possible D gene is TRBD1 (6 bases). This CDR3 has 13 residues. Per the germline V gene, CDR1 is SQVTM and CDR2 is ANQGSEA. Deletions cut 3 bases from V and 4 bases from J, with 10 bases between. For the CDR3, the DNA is TGCAGCGTTGATCAGGGACATTACAATGAGCAGTTCTTC. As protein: CSVDQGHYNEQFF.

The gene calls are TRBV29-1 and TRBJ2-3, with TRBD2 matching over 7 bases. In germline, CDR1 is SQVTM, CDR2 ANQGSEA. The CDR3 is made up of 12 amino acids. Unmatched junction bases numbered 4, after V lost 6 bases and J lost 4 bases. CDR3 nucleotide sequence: TGCAGCGTGTCCAGCGGGGCAGATACGCAGTATTTT. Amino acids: CSVSSGADTQYF.

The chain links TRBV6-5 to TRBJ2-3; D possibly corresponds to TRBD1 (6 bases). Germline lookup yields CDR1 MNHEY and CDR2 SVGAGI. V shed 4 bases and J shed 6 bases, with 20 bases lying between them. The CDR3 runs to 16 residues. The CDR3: CASSSLTGALLDTQYF. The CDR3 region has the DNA TGTGCCAGCAGTTCCCTGACAGGAGCCCTTCTGGATACGCAGTATTTT.

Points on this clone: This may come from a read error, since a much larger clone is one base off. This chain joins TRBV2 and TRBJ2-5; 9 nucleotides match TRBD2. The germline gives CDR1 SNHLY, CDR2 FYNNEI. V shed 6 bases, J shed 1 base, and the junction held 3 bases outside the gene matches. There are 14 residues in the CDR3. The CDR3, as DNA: TGTGCCAGCAGCAAGACTAGCGGCCAAGAGACCCAGTACTTC. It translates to CASSKTSGQETQYF.